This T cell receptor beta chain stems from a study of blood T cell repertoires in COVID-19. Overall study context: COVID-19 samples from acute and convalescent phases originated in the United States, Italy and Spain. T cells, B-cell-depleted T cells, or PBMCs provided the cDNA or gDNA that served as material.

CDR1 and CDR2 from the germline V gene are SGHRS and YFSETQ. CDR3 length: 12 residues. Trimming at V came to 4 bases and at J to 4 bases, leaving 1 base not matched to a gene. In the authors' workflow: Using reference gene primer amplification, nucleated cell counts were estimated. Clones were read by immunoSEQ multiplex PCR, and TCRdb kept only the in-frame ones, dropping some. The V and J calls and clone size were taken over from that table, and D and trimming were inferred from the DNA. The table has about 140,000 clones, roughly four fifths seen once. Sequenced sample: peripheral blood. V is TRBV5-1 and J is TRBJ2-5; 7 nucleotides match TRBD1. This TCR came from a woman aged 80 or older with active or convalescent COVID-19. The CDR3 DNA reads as TGCGCCAGCAGCAGACAGGGAGAGACCCAGTACTTC. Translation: CASSRQGETQYF.